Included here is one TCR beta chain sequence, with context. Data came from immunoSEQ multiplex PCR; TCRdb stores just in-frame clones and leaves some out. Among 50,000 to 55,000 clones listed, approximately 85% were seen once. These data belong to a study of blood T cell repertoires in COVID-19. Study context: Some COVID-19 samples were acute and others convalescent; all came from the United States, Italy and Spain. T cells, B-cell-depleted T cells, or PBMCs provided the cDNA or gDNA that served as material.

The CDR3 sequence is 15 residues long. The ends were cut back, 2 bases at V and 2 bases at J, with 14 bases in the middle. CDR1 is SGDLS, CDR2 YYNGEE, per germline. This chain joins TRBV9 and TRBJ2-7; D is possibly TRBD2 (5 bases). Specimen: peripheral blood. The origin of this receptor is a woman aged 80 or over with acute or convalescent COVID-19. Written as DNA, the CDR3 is TGTGCCAGCAGCGTTAAGGGCGGGCCCACCTACGAGCAGTACTTC. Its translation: CASSVKGGPTYEQYF. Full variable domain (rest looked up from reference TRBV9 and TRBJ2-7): DSGVTQTPKHLITATGQRVTLRCSPRSGDLSVYWYQQSLDQGLQFLIQYYNGEERAKGNILERFSAQQFPDLHSELNLSSLELGDSALYFCASSVKGGPTYEQYFGPGTRLTVT.